Below, 16 T cell receptor beta chains from the same sample are listed, as sequenced in a study of T cell responses to AZD1222 COVID-19 vaccine. Repertoires were generated with immunoSEQ multiplex PCR, while TCRdb's copy carries only in-frame clones and drops some. This sample has tens of thousands of clones, with 85% to 90% found just once. Specimen: peripheral blood, collected on day 0 of AZD1222 vaccination. The receptors come from an adult in good health.

This chain uses TRBV25-1 with TRBJ2-1, with D possibly being TRBD2 (6 bases). Trimming removed 10 bases at V and 8 bases at J, with 21 bases between. The CDR3 runs 14 residues. Germline CDR1 and CDR2: MGHDK and SYGVNS. CDR3 region: CATSGTGAFYEQFF. Written as DNA, the CDR3 is TGTGCCACCTCCGGTACGGGAGCTTTCTATGAGCAGTTCTTC.

V usage is TRBV28 and J usage is TRBJ2-1; 8 nucleotides agree with TRBD1. CDR1 MDHEN and CDR2 SYDVKM come from the germline V gene. V shed 7 bases and J 4 bases; nucleotides not matched to a gene: 9. CDR3 length: 15 residues. CDR3 sequence reads: CASIGRGLSYNEQFF. CDR3 DNA sequence: TGTGCCAGCATAGGCAGGGGGCTTTCTTACAATGAGCAGTTCTTC.

This chain joins TRBV19 and TRBJ1-1; 10 bases map to TRBD1. Per germline, CDR1 LNHDA and CDR2 SQIVND (reference sequence). The CDR3 sequence is 16 residues long. V dropped 6 bases and J dropped 1; count of bases not matched to a gene: 8. DNA of the CDR3: TGTGCCAGTAGGCGGGGACAGGGGACCGGGAACACTGAAGCTTTCTTT. Its translation is CASRRGQGTGNTEAFF.

This clone came up once. The V gene is TRBV4-1, the J gene TRBJ2-2; 12 bases agree with TRBD1. Germline V gene data show CDR1 as MGHRA and CDR2 as YSYEKL. This CDR3 is 19 amino acids long. Trimming at V came to 3 bases and at J to 0 bases, leaving 8 bases not matched to a gene. CDR3 bases: TGCGCCAGCAGCCATATATCCGGGACAGGGGGCTCGAACACCGGGGAGCTGTTTTTT. Its translation is CASSHISGTGGSNTGELFF.

The chain is built from TRBV2 and TRBJ1-2; a possible D gene is TRBD1 (6 bases). The V gene lost 6 bases and the J gene lost 6 bases, with 20 bases spanning the gap. This CDR3 is 15 amino acids long. CDR1 SNHLY and CDR2 FYNNEI come from the germline V gene. The chain's CDR3 is CASSLQGGGRNGYTF. The CDR3 region has the DNA TGTGCCAGCAGCCTACAGGGTGGGGGGAGAAATGGCTACACCTTC.

The genes are TRBV19 and TRBJ1-5, with TRBD1 as a possible D gene (6 bases). Between the trimmed V and J ends, which lost 0 bases and 6 bases, there was a span of 12 bases. The CDR3 totals 15 residues. Germline values: CDR1 LNHDA, CDR2 SQIVND (reference sequence). The CDR3 DNA is TGTGCCAGTAGTATAGAAGGGGGGTACCTTCAGCCCCAGCATTTT. It yields the protein CASSIEGGYLQPQHF.

V gene TRBV7-2 combines with J gene TRBJ1-1; no clear D gene. The CDR3 runs 13 residues. CDR1 SGHTA and CDR2 FQGNSA come from the germline V gene. Between the trimmed V and J ends, which lost 2 bases and 3 bases, there was a span of 7 bases. The CDR3 here is CASSLNTYTEAFF. The CDR3 bases are TGTGCCAGCAGCTTAAACACCTACACTGAAGCTTTCTTT.

This rearrangement joins TRBV28 to TRBJ2-1, with 8 bases identical to TRBD2. CDR1 MDHEN and CDR2 SYDVKM come from the germline V gene. V dropped 5 bases and J dropped 7; count of bases not matched to a gene: 7. The CDR3 is made up of 14 amino acids. The CDR3 here is CASSLGRAGNEQFF. The CDR3 DNA is TGTGCCAGCAGTCTCGGGAGGGCCGGGAATGAGCAGTTCTTC.

The rearrangement joins TRBV5-1 to TRBJ1-4; D gene uncertain. There are 14 residues in the CDR3. The germline V gene has CDR1 SGHRS and CDR2 YFSETQ. V dropped 0 bases and J dropped 7 bases, with 10 bases sitting between them. The CDR3 region has the DNA TGCGCCAGCAGCTTGGTTCCTGATGGTGAAAAACTGTTTTTT. This sequence encodes CASSLVPDGEKLFF.

The chain employs TRBV9 and TRBJ2-1, with D maybe TRBD2 (5 bases). V lost 7 bases and J lost 0, with 14 bases in between. The CDR3 sequence is 15 residues long. Per the germline V gene, CDR1 is SGDLS and CDR2 is YYNGEE. CDR3 sequence: CASAVGLSSYNEQFF. Written as DNA, the CDR3 is TGTGCCAGCGCGGTTGGACTCAGCTCCTACAATGAGCAGTTCTTC. The full variable domain, rest sourced from reference TRBV9 and TRBJ2-1, is DSGVTQTPKHLITATGQRVTLRCSPRSGDLSVYWYQQSLDQGLQFLIQYYNGEERAKGNILERFSAQQFPDLHSELNLSSLELGDSALYFCASAVGLSSYNEQFFGPGTRLTVL.

J is TRBJ2-1 and V is TRBV2; tentative D call: TRBD2 (6 bases). The CDR3 is 16 residues long. Germline V gene sequence: CDR1 SNHLY, CDR2 FYNNEI. V was clipped by 8 bases and J by 0 bases, with 17 bases between them. CDR3 sequence reads: CASSVMGGSSYNEQFF. As DNA, the CDR3 is TGTGCCAGCTCAGTTATGGGGGGAAGCTCCTACAATGAGCAGTTCTTC.

The chain recombines TRBV5-1 with TRBJ2-7; 8 bases match TRBD1. There are 16 residues in the CDR3. Germline trimming cut 1 base from V and 4 bases from J; bases unmatched to any gene: 10. The germline V gene has CDR1 SGHRS and CDR2 YFSETQ. The CDR3 here is CASSLLNPGGYYEQYF. In DNA, the CDR3 is TGCGCCAGCAGCTTGTTAAATCCAGGGGGCTATTACGAGCAGTACTTC.

The genes are TRBV20-1 and TRBJ2-7; weak D call: TRBD1 (6 bases). The V and J ends lost 3 bases and 2 bases respectively, with 14 bases between them. Per germline, CDR1 DFQATT and CDR2 SNEGSKA (reference sequence). The CDR3 covers 14 residues. The CDR3 here is CSASRQGRTYEQYF. As DNA, the CDR3 is TGCAGTGCTAGTAGGCAGGGGCGGACCTACGAGCAGTACTTC.

The chain couples TRBV6-4 to TRBJ1-5; D is unclear. CDR3 length: 15 residues. Germline V CDR1 and CDR2: MRHNA, SNTAGT. The V end was cut by 2 bases, the J end by 0 bases, with 8 bases between. The DNA for the CDR3 is TGTGCCAGCAGTGACGGGCCCGATAGCAATCAGCCCCAGCATTTT. This gives the protein CASSDGPDSNQPQHF.

The V and J genes are TRBV6-6 and TRBJ2-1; 15 positions agree with TRBD2. The CDR3 is 19 amino acids. The J segment lost 6 bases and the V segment lost 5 bases, leaving 14 bases of the junction unmatched. The germline CDR1 and CDR2 sequences are MNHNY and SVGAGI (reference sequence). The CDR3 loop is CASSLPAFGGLAGGNEQFF. DNA of the CDR3: TGTGCCAGCAGTCTGCCCGCCTTCGGGGGACTAGCGGGGGGCAATGAGCAGTTCTTC.

This clone was seen only once. This rearrangement joins TRBV5-5 to TRBJ2-2; D call uncertain. Germline CDR1 SGHKS, CDR2 YYEKEE (reference sequence). V lost 7 bases and J 4 bases, leaving 23 bases between the germline ends. There are 17 residues in the CDR3. The CDR3 loop is CASGHILGMRGTGELFF. The CDR3 DNA reads TGTGCCAGCGGGCACATTCTGGGAATGAGAGGCACCGGGGAGCTGTTTTTT.